A selection of T cell receptor beta chains follows, all from one sample in a study of a mutant IDH1 vaccine in newly diagnosed glioma. Antigen specificity for these receptors is unknown. Profiled with immunoSEQ multiplex PCR; TCRdb holds only in-frame clones, not every one. The table lists roughly 32,000 clones, under 85% of them singletons. The sample consisted of PBMCs, taken from a glioma patient whose treatment included an IDH1 peptide vaccine. The origin of the receptors is a woman in her twenties or thirties with glioma. Some clones in this sample may be carry-over from other donors' samples. Each CDR3 is given with its conserved first and last residue. The D gene is left open where the match is weak. Not every row has a clone size; where given, it reads once, few, many or a size class.

CDR3 length	D gene	V gene	clone size	J gene	CDR3 DNA	CDR3 protein
11	-	TRBV18	-	TRBJ2-5	TGTGCCAGCTCACCAGGGGAGACCCAGTACTTC	CASSPGETQYF
12	TRBD2	TRBV6-5	-	TRBJ2-7	TGTGCCAGCTCGGGGGGGGTCTACGAGCAGTACTTC	CASSGGVYEQYF
15	-	TRBV5-8	-	TRBJ2-5	TGTGCCAGCAGCCCACTCAGAGGCTCCCAAGAGACCCAGTACTTC	CASSPLRGSQETQYF
14	-	TRBV6-5	-	TRBJ1-2	TGTGCCAGCAGTTACGCAGAGGGGACTGATGGCTACACCTTC	CASSYAEGTDGYTF
13	-	TRBV30	-	TRBJ1-2	TGTGCCTGGAGTGGCAGGGTGGGCTATGGCTACACCTTC	CAWSGRVGYGYTF
14	-	TRBV12-5	-	TRBJ2-3	TGTGCTAGTGGTTTGGACCGAGGAGGAGATACGCAGTATTTT	CASGLDRGGDTQYF
14	-	TRBV18	-	TRBJ1-1	TGTGCCAGCTCACCAGAGGGGGTGGGCACTGAAGCTTTCTTT	CASSPEGVGTEAFF
15	-	TRBV7-6	-	TRBJ2-2	TGTGCCAGCAGCTTAGGGCAGACGAACACCGGGGAGCTGTTTTTT	CASSLGQTNTGELFF
15	TRBD2	TRBV12-5	-	TRBJ2-3	TGTGCTAGTGGTTTGGAGCGGGAGGTTCCGGATACGCAGTATTTT	CASGLEREVPDTQYF
14	-	TRBV27	-	TRBJ1-1	TGTGCCAGCAGTCGGATAGGGGGAAGCACTGAAGCTTTCTTT	CASSRIGGSTEAFF
13	TRBD1	TRBV2	-	TRBJ2-7	TGTGCCAGCAGCGGACAGGGGATGGGCGAGCAGTACTTC	CASSGQGMGEQYF
15	-	TRBV7-9	-	TRBJ2-1	TGTGCCAGCAGCTCTGGGAGTGGCCCCGGAGATGAGCAGTTCTTC	CASSSGSGPGDEQFF
10	-	TRBV2	-	TRBJ2-7	TGTGCCAGCAGTGGCTACGAGCAGTACTTC	CASSGYEQYF
11	-	TRBV7-2	-	TRBJ2-7	TGTGCCAGCAGCTTCATCCACGAGCAGTACTTC	CASSFIHEQYF
15	TRBD1	TRBV4-2	-	TRBJ1-5	TGTGCCAGCAGCCAAGAGGGACAGGGGGATCAGCCCCAGCATTTT	CASSQEGQGDQPQHF
15	-	TRBV5-1	-	TRBJ1-3	TGCGCCAGCAGCCTTGAGGGAGGCTCTGGAAACACCATATATTTT	CASSLEGGSGNTIYF
17	TRBD2	TRBV2	-	TRBJ2-1	TGTGCCAGCAGGCCCCCGGGACTAGCGGACTCCTACAATGAGCAGTTCTTC	CASRPPGLADSYNEQFF
14	-	TRBV9	-	TRBJ1-1	TGTGCCAGCAGCCCCGCGGTAACAAGGACTGAAGCTTTCTTT	CASSPAVTRTEAFF
16	-	TRBV19	-	TRBJ1-2	TGTGCCAGTAGTATGGCACTACACCAGGGAAACTATGGCTACACCTTC	CASSMALHQGNYGYTF
15	TRBD1	TRBV15	-	TRBJ2-5	TGTGCCACCAGCAGGCAGATCGGGACAGGGGGCGTCCAGTACTTC	CATSRQIGTGGVQYF
12	-	TRBV19	-	TRBJ2-7	TGTGCCTCGGGGGCAGGGGGAAGCGAGCAGTACTTC	CASGAGGSEQYF
16	TRBD2	TRBV19	-	TRBJ2-5	TGTGCCAGTAGTTTCCTCCCCGCGCGGGAGACGGGGACCCAGTACTTC	CASSFLPARETGTQYF
14	-	TRBV9	-	TRBJ2-7	TGTGCCAGCAGCGTAGACGATATCCCCTACGAGCAGTACTTC	CASSVDDIPYEQYF
14	-	TRBV13	-	TRBJ2-5	TGTGCCAGCAGCCCCTACCTAAATGGGGAGACCCAGTACTTC	CASSPYLNGETQYF
11	-	TRBV20-1	-	TRBJ2-5	TGCAGTGCCCTGGCCCAAGAGACCCAGTACTTC	CSALAQETQYF
11	-	TRBV25-1	-	TRBJ2-7	TGTGCCAGCGGGTTGTGGGGCGAGCAGTACTTC	CASGLWGEQYF
13	TRBD1	TRBV19	few	TRBJ1-1	TGTGCCAGTAGTAGGACAGGGAACACTGAAGCTTTCTTT	CASSRTGNTEAFF
15	-	TRBV5-8	-	TRBJ2-4	TGTGCCAGCAGCCAGGGGCAGGGGGCCAAAAACATTCAGTACTTC	CASSQGQGAKNIQYF
17	TRBD1	TRBV13	-	TRBJ2-7	TGTGCCAGCAGCCACCGGGACAGGGGGGTAGCTGGCTACGAGCAGTACTTC	CASSHRDRGVAGYEQYF
13	-	TRBV6-6	-	TRBJ1-5	TGTGCCAGCAGTTCCTCCGGGAATCAGCCCCAGCATTTT	CASSSSGNQPQHF
12	-	TRBV2	-	TRBJ1-5	TGTGCCAGCAGTGATGGGCCTCAGCCCCAGCATTTT	CASSDGPQPQHF
10	TRBD1	TRBV20-1	few	TRBJ1-2	TGCAGTGCTGGGACAGATGGCTACACCTTC	CSAGTDGYTF
14	-	TRBV9	-	TRBJ1-2	TGTGCCAGCAGCGTAGAGTCTAGGGGCTATGGCTACACCTTC	CASSVESRGYGYTF
13	-	TRBV6-5	-	TRBJ1-5	TGTGCCAGCAGATATAACAGCAATCAGCCCCAGCATTTT	CASRYNSNQPQHF
16	-	TRBV7-2	-	TRBJ1-1	TGTGCCAGCAGCTTAGCCGTAATGTATATGAACACTGAAGCTTTCTTT	CASSLAVMYMNTEAFF
15	-	TRBV15	-	TRBJ2-3	TGTGCCACCAGCAGGGTCTTCATAGACACAGATACGCAGTATTTT	CATSRVFIDTDTQYF
13	-	TRBV9	-	TRBJ2-7	TGTGCCAGCAGCGTAGAAGGCTCTCGGGAGCAGTACTTC	CASSVEGSREQYF
19	TRBD1	TRBV4-1	-	TRBJ2-7	TGCGCCAGCAGCCCATTCGTCCCGGGACAGGGAATGGCCTACTACGAGCAGTACTTC	CASSPFVPGQGMAYYEQYF
13	-	TRBV2	-	TRBJ2-7	TGTGCCAGCAGTGAACAGAATCCGTACGAGCAGTACTTC	CASSEQNPYEQYF
15	TRBD1	TRBV19	-	TRBJ1-2	TGTGCCAGTAGGATCCAAGACAGGGGTAACTATGGCTACACCTTC	CASRIQDRGNYGYTF
16	-	TRBV19	-	TRBJ1-5	TGTGCCAGTAGTACGTCCCGCGCCAGGCCTTTTCAGCCCCAGCATTTT	CASSTSRARPFQPQHF
11	TRBD2	TRBV27	-	TRBJ2-7	TGTGCCAGCAGTAGCGGGAACGAGCAGTACTTC	CASSSGNEQYF
14	-	TRBV5-4	-	TRBJ2-3	TGTGCTGCCTCAGGAGCGTTGGGCACAGATACGCAGTATTTT	CAASGALGTDTQYF
14	TRBD2	TRBV5-1	-	TRBJ2-2	TGCGCCAGCAGTCTAGCGGGAGCAGGCGGGGAGCTGTTTTTT	CASSLAGAGGELFF
13	-	TRBV30	-	TRBJ2-5	TGTGCCTGGAGGGACGGGTCTGCGAAGACCCAGTACTTC	CAWRDGSAKTQYF
12	-	TRBV30	-	TRBJ2-5	TGTGCCTGGAGTAGCGGCCAAGAGACCCAGTACTTC	CAWSSGQETQYF
14	-	TRBV2	-	TRBJ2-7	TGTGCCAGCAGGGAGACCCGTTCGAGCTACGAGCAGTACTTC	CASRETRSSYEQYF